Listed below are T cell receptor beta chains from one sample, sequenced in a study of shared clonotypes between healthy human individuals. The repertoire was sequenced with immunoSEQ multiplex PCR; TCRdb's copy has only in-frame clones and lacks some. The sample carries just under 350,000 clones, around four fifths recorded once. The specimen sequenced was memory CD4+ T cells sorted from blood. The receptor source for this set is a man under 40 in good health. The CDR3 runs from the conserved cysteine through the conserved F or W. A D gene is named only where the DNA matches it firmly. Size is omitted from some rows. Given values are once, few, many or a class for expanded clones.

>-|many|14|TRBV10-3|TRBJ2-1
CAISDEGSYNEQFF
TGTGCCATCAGTGACGAGGGCTCCTACAATGAGCAGTTCTTC
>-|-|17|TRBV4-2|TRBJ2-1
CASSPGTGGFFYNEQFF
TGTGCCAGCAGCCCTGGAACCGGGGGCTTTTTCTACAATGAGCAGTTCTTC
>-|-|12|TRBV28|TRBJ2-1
CASRDEYNEQFF
TGTGCCAGCCGGGACGAGTACAATGAGCAGTTCTTC
>TRBD1|-|14|TRBV7-8|TRBJ1-2
CASSPMGQGLGYTF
TGTGCCAGCAGCCCGATGGGACAGGGGCTTGGCTACACCTTC
>TRBD1|-|15|TRBV29-1|TRBJ1-1
CSVNGEARGTPEAFF
TGCAGCGTGAACGGAGAAGCCAGGGGGACCCCTGAAGCTTTCTTT
>-|many|14|TRBV29-1|TRBJ1-5
CSVENRRESQPQHF
TGCAGCGTTGAAAATCGGAGGGAATCTCAGCCCCAGCATTTT
>-|-|16|TRBV5-4|TRBJ2-3
CASSPQLTSLQVTQYF
TGTGCCAGCAGCCCACAATTGACTTCCCTTCAGGTTACGCAGTATTTT
>TRBD2|-|15|TRBV5-1|TRBJ2-7
CASSLGAGISYEQYF
TGCGCCAGCAGCTTGGGAGCGGGGATATCCTACGAGCAGTACTTC
>TRBD1|-|13|TRBV19|TRBJ1-1
CASSGTGVTEAFF
TGTGCCAGTAGCGGGACAGGAGTTACTGAAGCTTTCTTT
>-|-|15|TRBV10-3|TRBJ2-7
CAISDRDRVSYEQYF
TGTGCCATCAGTGACCGGGACCGAGTCTCCTACGAGCAGTACTTC
>-|-|13|TRBV5-1|TRBJ2-5
CASSDPGQETQYF
TGCGCCAGCAGCGATCCAGGGCAAGAGACCCAGTACTTC
>-|-|14|TRBV7-2|TRBJ2-7
CASSPFGEGGEQYF
TGTGCCAGCAGCCCCTTTGGGGAGGGGGGCGAGCAGTACTTC
>TRBD1|-|15|TRBV27|TRBJ2-1
CASSQTGGNYNEQFF
TGTGCCAGCAGTCAGACAGGGGGGAACTACAATGAGCAGTTCTTC
>-|-|13|TRBV10-1|TRBJ2-5
CASNRTGLETQYF
TGCGCCAGCAATCGAACAGGGTTAGAGACCCAGTACTTC
>-|-|15|TRBV7-2|TRBJ2-1
CASSLFGGGLNEQFF
TGTGCCAGCAGCTTATTTGGGGGAGGTCTGAATGAGCAGTTCTTC
>-|once|15|TRBV5-1|TRBJ2-7
CASSLGAGMGYEQYF
TGCGCCAGCAGCTTGGGGGCGGGAATGGGCTACGAGCAGTACTTC
>-|few|15|TRBV28|TRBJ1-5
CASIQQGRSNQPQHF
TGTGCCAGCATCCAGCAGGGTAGGAGCAATCAGCCCCAGCATTTT
>TRBD2|once|15|TRBV28|TRBJ2-5
CASSLGTRLQETQYF
TGTGCCAGCAGTTTGGGGACTAGACTACAAGAGACCCAGTACTTC
>-|few|13|TRBV7-3|TRBJ2-1
CASSLAGDNEQFF
TGTGCCAGCAGCTTAGCAGGGGACAATGAGCAGTTCTTC
>-|few|10|TRBV30|TRBJ1-1
CAWRYPEAFF
TGTGCCTGGAGATATCCTGAAGCTTTCTTT
>TRBD1|-|13|TRBV11-2|TRBJ2-5
CASSSGTGLTQYF
TGTGCCAGCAGCTCCGGGACAGGCCTGACCCAGTACTTC
>-|once|12|TRBV10-3|TRBJ2-3
CAISLSADTQYF
TGTGCCATCAGTTTAAGTGCAGATACGCAGTATTTT
>-|-|16|TRBV19|TRBJ1-4
CASSFSGQNFNEKLFF
TGTGCCAGTAGCTTCTCCGGACAGAATTTTAATGAAAAACTGTTTTTT
>-|-|14|TRBV2|TRBJ2-1
CASGGQFTYNEQFF
TGTGCCAGCGGGGGTCAGTTCACCTACAATGAGCAGTTCTTC
>-|-|13|TRBV4-3|TRBJ1-4
CASSQERGEKLFF
TGCGCCAGCAGCCAAGAACGGGGGGAAAAACTGTTTTTT
>-|-|12|TRBV6-1|TRBJ2-7
CAGRGLGYEQYF
TGTGCCGGACGGGGGTTGGGGTACGAGCAGTACTTC
>TRBD2|few|13|TRBV7-9|TRBJ2-3
CASRAGDTDTQYF
TGTGCCAGCAGGGCGGGAGATACAGATACGCAGTATTTT
>-|-|14|TRBV4-2|TRBJ2-1
CASSQDSAWNEQFF
TGTGCCAGCAGCCAAGATTCGGCCTGGAATGAGCAGTTCTTC
>-|few|14|TRBV18|TRBJ1-2
CASSPQGLGWGYTF
TGTGCCAGCTCACCACAAGGGCTCGGTTGGGGCTACACCTTC
>TRBD1|-|15|TRBV2|TRBJ2-4
CASSPTGDAKNIQYF
TGTGCCAGCAGTCCGACAGGGGACGCCAAAAACATTCAGTACTTC
>-|medium-sized|13|TRBV29-1|TRBJ1-2
CSVRDPRNYGYTF
TGCAGCGTTCGGGACCCCAGGAACTATGGCTACACCTTC
>-|-|14|TRBV6-5|TRBJ2-1
CASSDWLPPGAQFF
TGTGCCAGCAGCGACTGGCTACCCCCCGGGGCGCAGTTCTTC
>-|many|13|TRBV7-2|TRBJ1-1
CASSLGGTLEAFF
TGTGCCAGCAGCTTAGGGGGGACACTGGAAGCTTTCTTT
>TRBD2|-|14|TRBV5-1|TRBJ2-3
CATRAGGLTDTQYF
TGCGCCACCCGAGCGGGAGGGCTCACAGATACGCAGTATTTT
>-|few|15|TRBV7-9|TRBJ1-4
CASSSGQATNEKLFF
TGTGCCAGCAGCTCGGGACAAGCAACTAATGAAAAACTGTTTTTT
>-|-|14|TRBV7-3|TRBJ1-5
CASSLGDGDQPQHF
TGTGCCAGCAGCTTAGGGGACGGCGATCAGCCCCAGCATTTT
>TRBD2|-|14|TRBV4-1|TRBJ2-7
CASSQGEGRYEQYF
TGCGCCAGCAGCCAAGGGGAGGGACGCTACGAGCAGTACTTC
>-|-|11|TRBV20-1|TRBJ2-3
CSARERDTQYF
TGCAGTGCTAGAGAAAGAGATACGCAGTATTTT
>TRBD2|few|16|TRBV5-1|TRBJ2-1
CASSVTSGSSYNEQFF
TGCGCCAGCAGCGTGACTAGCGGGAGCTCCTACAATGAGCAGTTCTTC
>-|-|11|TRBV25-1|TRBJ2-5
CASSIRETQYF
TGTGCCAGCAGTATCCGGGAGACCCAGTACTTC
>TRBD1|few|14|TRBV2|TRBJ2-5
CASSATGGSWTQYF
TGTGCCAGCAGTGCTACAGGGGGTTCGTGGACCCAGTACTTC
>-|-|15|TRBV19|TRBJ2-7
CASHPMGAETYEQYF
TGTGCCAGTCACCCGATGGGGGCAGAAACCTACGAGCAGTACTTC
>-|once|15|TRBV2|TRBJ1-4
CASSEARSTGEKLFF
TGTGCCAGCAGTGAAGCACGTAGTACGGGTGAAAAACTGTTTTTT
>TRBD1|-|16|TRBV10-3|TRBJ2-1
CAIILRQGGSYNEQFF
TGTGCCATCATTTTAAGACAGGGTGGCTCCTACAATGAGCAGTTCTTC